The sequence of this T cell receptor (beta chain) was determined in a study of beta chain features in type 1 diabetes. Purity exceeded 95% in all sorted populations. About this clone itself: Its specificity is unknown.

The whole isolated RNA underwent reverse transcription, so sequencing captured expressed TCRB transcripts. Read counts averaged approximately 3.5 million for samples of naive, central memory and regulatory T cells. The method was immunoSEQ multiplex PCR; TCRdb's version includes in-frame clones alone and lacks a portion of them. The table shows 250,000 to 350,000 clones, with around an eighth occurring only once. Broader study findings: Type 1 diabetes patients showed a moderate but significant shortening of TCRB CDR3s in all four CD4+ subsets. There were fewer insertions and more deletions at the VDJ junctions of type 1 diabetes patients.

The TCR was taken from a man aged 30 to 39 with type 1 diabetes. Sequences were obtained from naive CD4+ T cells from blood.

Here the CDR3 reads CATSIGTGRIMNTEAFF. In DNA, the CDR3 is TGTGCCACCAGCATCGGGACAGGGAGGATAATGAACACTGAAGCTTTCTTT. The chain recombines TRBV15 with TRBJ1-1; the match to TRBD1 covers 9 bases. Per the germline V gene, CDR1 is LNHNV and CDR2 is YYDKDF (reference sequence). J gave up 0 bases and V 4 bases, and 9 bases lay outside the gene matches. CDR3 length: 17 amino acids.